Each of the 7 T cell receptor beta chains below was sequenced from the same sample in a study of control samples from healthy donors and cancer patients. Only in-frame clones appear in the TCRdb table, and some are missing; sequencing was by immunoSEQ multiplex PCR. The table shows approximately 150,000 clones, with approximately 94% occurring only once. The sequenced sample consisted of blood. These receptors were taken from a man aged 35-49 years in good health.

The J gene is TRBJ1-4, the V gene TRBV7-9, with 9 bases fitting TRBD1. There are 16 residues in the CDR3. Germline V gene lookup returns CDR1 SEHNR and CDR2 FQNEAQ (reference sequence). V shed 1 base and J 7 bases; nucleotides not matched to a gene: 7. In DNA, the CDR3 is TGTGCCAGCAGCTTAGACCCGGGACAGGGTGGTGAAAAACTGTTTTTT. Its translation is CASSLDPGQGGEKLFF.

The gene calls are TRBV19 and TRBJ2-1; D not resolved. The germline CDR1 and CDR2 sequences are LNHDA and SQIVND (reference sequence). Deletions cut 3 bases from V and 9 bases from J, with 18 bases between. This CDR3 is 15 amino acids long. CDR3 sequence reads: CASSMARFSNGEQFF. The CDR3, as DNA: TGTGCCAGTAGTATGGCCCGATTTTCCAACGGTGAGCAGTTCTTC.

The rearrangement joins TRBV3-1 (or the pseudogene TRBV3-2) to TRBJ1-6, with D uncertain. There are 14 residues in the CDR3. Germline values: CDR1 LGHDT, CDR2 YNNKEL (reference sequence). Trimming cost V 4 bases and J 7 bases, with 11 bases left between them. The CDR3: CASSPVGTNSPLHF. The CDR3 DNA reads TGTGCCAGCAGCCCCGTCGGTACGAATTCACCCCTCCACTTT.

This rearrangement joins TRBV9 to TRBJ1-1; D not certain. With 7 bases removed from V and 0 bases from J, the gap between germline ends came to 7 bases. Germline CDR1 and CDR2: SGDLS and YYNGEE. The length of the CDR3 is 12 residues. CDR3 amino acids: CASGTLNTEAFF. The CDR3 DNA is TGTGCCAGCGGCACATTGAACACTGAAGCTTTCTTT.

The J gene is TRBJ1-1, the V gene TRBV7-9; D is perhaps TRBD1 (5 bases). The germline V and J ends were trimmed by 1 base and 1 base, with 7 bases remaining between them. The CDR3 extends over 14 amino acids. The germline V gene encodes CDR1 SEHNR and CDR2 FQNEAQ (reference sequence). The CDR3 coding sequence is TGTGCCAGCAGCTTAGAACAGGCGAACACTGAAGCTTTCTTT. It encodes CASSLEQANTEAFF.

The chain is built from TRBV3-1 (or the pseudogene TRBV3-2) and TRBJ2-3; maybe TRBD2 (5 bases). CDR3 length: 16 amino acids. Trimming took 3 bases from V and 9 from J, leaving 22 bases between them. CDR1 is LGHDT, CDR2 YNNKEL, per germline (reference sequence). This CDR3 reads CASSQTPALNRGTQYF. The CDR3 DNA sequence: TGTGCCAGCAGCCAGACGCCCGCCCTAAACCGAGGGACGCAGTATTTT.

The CDR3 bases are TGTGCTACCCGGACGTCAGCCTCTGGAAACACCATATATTTT. This encodes CATRTSASGNTIYF. The chain carries TRBV13 and TRBJ1-3; the D is unclear. Germline V lookup: CDR1 PRHDT, CDR2 FYEKMQ (reference sequence). The CDR3 consists of 14 residues.